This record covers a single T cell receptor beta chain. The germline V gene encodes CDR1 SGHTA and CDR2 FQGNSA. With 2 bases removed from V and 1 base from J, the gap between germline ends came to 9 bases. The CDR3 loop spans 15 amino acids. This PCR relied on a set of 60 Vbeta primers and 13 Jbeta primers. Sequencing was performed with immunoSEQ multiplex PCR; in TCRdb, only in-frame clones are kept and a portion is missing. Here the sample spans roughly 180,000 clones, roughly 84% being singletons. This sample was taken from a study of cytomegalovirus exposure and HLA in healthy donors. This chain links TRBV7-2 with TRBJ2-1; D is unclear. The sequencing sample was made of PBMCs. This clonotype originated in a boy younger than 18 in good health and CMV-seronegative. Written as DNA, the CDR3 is TGTGCCAGCAGCTTAAATCTAGATTCCTACAATGAGCAGTTCTTC. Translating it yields CASSLNLDSYNEQFF.